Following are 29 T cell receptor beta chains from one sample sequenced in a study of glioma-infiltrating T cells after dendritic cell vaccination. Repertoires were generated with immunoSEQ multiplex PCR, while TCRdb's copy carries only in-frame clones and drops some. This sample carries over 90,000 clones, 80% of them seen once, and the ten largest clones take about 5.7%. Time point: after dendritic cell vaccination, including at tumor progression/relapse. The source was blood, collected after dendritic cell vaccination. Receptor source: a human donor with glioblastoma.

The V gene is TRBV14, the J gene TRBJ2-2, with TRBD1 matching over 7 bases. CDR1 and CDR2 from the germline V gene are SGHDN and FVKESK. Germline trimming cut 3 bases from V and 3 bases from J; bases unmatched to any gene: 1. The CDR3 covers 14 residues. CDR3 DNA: TGTGCCAGCAGCCAGGGACAGTACACCGGGGAGCTGTTTTTT. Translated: CASSQGQYTGELFF.

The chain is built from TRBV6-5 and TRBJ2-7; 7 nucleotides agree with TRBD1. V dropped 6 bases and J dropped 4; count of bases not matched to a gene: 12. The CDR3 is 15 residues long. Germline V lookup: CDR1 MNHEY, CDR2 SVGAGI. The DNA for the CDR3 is TGTGCCAGCAGACTCAATCCGGGACAGCGATACGAGCAGTACTTC. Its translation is CASRLNPGQRYEQYF.

CDR3 protein: CASSVQIKNTEAFF. CDR3 sequence (DNA): TGTGCCAGCAGTGTTCAGATTAAGAACACTGAAGCTTTCTTT. The chain recombines TRBV2 with TRBJ1-1; no reliable D call. Trimming shortened V by 4 bases and J by 1 base, and 10 bases separated the two germline ends. CDR3 size: 14 residues. In germline, CDR1 is SNHLY, CDR2 FYNNEI.

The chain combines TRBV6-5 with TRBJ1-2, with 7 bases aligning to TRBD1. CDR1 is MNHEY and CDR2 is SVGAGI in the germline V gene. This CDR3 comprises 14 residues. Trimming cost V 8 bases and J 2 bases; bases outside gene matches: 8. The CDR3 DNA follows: TGTGCCAGCCGGGACAGCCTGACGAACTATGGCTACACCTTC. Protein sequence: CASRDSLTNYGYTF.

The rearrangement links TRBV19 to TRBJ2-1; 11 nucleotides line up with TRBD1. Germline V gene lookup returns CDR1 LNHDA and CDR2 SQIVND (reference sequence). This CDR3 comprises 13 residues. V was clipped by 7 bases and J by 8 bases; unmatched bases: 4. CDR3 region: CASTRTGGYEQFF. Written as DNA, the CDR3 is TGTGCCAGTACCCGGACAGGGGGCTATGAGCAGTTCTTC.

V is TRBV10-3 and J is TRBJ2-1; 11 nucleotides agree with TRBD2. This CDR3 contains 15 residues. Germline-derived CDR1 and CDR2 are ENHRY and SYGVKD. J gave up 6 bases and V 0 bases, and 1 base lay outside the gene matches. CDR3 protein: CAISESTSGANEQFF. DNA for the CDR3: TGTGCCATCAGTGAGTCGACTAGCGGGGCCAATGAGCAGTTCTTC.

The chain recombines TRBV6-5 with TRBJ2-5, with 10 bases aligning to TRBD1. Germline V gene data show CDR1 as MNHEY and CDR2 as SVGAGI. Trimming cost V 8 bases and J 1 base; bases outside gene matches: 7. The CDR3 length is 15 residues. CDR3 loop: CASGGDRGPQETQYF. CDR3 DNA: TGTGCCAGCGGCGGCGACAGGGGGCCCCAAGAGACCCAGTACTTC.

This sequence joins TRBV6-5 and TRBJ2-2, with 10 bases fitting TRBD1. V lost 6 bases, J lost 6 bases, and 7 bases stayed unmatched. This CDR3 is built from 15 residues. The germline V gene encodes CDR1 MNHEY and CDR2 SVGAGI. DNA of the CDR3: TGTGCCAGCAGGCGACAGGGGGCGGTGCCCGGGGAGCTGTTTTTT. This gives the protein CASRRQGAVPGELFF.

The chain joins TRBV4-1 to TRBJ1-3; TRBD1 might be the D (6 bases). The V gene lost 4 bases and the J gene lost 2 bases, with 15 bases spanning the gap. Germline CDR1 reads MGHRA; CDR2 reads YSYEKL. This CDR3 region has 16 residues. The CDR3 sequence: CASSRQGRGAGNTIYF. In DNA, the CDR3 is TGCGCCAGCAGCCGGCAGGGCAGGGGAGCTGGAAACACCATATATTTT.

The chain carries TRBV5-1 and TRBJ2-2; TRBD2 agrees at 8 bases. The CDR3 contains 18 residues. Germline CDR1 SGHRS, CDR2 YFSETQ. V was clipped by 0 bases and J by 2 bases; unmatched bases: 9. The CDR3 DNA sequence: TGCGCCAGCAGCTTGGATCCGGGCGGGAGGTTTAACACCGGGGAGCTGTTTTTT. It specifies CASSLDPGGRFNTGELFF. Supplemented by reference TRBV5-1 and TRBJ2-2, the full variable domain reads KAGVTQTPRYLIKTRGQQVTLSCSPISGHRSVSWYQQTPGQGLQFLFEYFSETQRNKGNFPGRFSGRQFSNSRSEMNVSTLELGDSALYLCASSLDPGGRFNTGELFFGEGSRLTVL.

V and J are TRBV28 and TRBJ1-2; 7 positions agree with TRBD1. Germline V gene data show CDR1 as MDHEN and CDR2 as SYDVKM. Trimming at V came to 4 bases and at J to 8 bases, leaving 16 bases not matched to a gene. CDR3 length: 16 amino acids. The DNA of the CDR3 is TGTGCCAGCAGTTCGGGGCCTTGGACAGGACAGTACGGCTACACCTTC. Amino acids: CASSSGPWTGQYGYTF.

CDR3 loop: CASSYSQNYNSPLHF. CDR3 nucleotide sequence: TGTGCCAGCAGTTACTCCCAGAACTATAATTCACCCCTCCACTTT. The chain has TRBV6-5 and TRBJ1-6; no clear D. Trimming left V 0 bases short and J 3 bases short, with 6 bases between. CDR3 length: 15 amino acids. Germline lookup yields CDR1 MNHEY and CDR2 SVGAGI.

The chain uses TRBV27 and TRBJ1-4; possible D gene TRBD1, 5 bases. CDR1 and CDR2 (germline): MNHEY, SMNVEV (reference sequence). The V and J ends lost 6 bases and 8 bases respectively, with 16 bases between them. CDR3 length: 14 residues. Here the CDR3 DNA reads TGTGCCAGCAGCCCCGGGGGGGGTTGGGAAAAACTGTTTTTT. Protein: CASSPGGGWEKLFF.

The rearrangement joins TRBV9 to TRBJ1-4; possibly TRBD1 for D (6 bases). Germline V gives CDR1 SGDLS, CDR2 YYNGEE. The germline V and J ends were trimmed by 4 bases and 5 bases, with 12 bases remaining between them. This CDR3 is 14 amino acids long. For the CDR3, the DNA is TGTGCCAGCAGCCGGACAGCCTCAAATGAAAAACTGTTTTTT. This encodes CASSRTASNEKLFF.

CDR3 sequence (DNA): TGTGCCAGCAGTGAAGCCCTACAGGGATACTACGAGCAGTACTTC. Translated: CASSEALQGYYEQYF. V is TRBV6-1 and J is TRBJ2-7, with D tentatively TRBD1 (6 bases). The CDR3 extends over 15 amino acids. Germline CDR1 MNHNS, CDR2 SASEGT. V lost 0 bases, J lost 3 bases, and 12 bases lay in between.

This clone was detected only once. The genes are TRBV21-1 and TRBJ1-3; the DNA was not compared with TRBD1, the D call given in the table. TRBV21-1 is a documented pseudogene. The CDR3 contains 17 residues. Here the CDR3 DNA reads TGTGCCAGCAGCCTCCTCGACAGGGCGATCTCTGGAAACACCATATATTTT. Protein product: CASSLLDRAISGNTIYF.

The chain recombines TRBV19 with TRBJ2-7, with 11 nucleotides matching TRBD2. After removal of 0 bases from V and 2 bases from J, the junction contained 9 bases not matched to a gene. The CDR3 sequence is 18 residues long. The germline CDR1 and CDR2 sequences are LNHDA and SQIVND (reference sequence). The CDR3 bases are TGTGCCAGTAGTATAGATCTCATAACTAGCGGGAGTCCCTACGAGCAGTACTTC. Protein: CASSIDLITSGSPYEQYF.

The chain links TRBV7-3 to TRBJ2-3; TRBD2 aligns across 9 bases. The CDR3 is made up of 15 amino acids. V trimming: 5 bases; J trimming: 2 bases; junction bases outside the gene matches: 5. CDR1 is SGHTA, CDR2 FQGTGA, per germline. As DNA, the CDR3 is TGTGCCAGCAGCCTAAGCGGGGGGTACACAGATACGCAGTATTTT. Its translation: CASSLSGGYTDTQYF.

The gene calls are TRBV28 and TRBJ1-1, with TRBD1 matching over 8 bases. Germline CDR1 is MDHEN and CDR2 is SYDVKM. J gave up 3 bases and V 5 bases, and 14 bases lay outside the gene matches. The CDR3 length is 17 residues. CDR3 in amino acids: CASSPRQGAVFDTEAFF. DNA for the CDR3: TGTGCCAGCAGTCCTCGGCAGGGGGCGGTATTTGACACTGAAGCTTTCTTT.

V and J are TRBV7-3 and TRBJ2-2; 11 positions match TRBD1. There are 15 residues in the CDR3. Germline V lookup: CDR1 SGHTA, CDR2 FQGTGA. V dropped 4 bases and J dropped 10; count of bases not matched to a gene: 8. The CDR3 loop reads CASSSRTGGSSELFF. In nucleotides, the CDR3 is TGTGCCAGCAGCTCAAGGACAGGGGGCTCGTCGGAGCTGTTTTTT.

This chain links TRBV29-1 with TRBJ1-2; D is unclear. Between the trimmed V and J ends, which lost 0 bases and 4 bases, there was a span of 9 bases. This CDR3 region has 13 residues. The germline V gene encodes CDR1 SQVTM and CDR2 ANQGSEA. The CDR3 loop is CSVEDSEIYGYTF. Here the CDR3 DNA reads TGCAGCGTTGAAGATTCAGAAATCTATGGCTACACCTTC.

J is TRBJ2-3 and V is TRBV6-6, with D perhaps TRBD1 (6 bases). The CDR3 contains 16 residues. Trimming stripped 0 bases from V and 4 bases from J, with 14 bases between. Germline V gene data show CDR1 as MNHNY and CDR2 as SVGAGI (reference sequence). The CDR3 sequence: CASSYSISRGPDTQYF. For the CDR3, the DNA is TGTGCCAGCAGTTACTCGATTAGCAGGGGACCAGATACGCAGTATTTT.

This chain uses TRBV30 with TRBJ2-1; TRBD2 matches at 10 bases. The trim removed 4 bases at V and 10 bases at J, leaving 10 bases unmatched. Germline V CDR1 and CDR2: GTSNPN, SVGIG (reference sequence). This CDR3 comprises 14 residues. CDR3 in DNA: TGTGCCTGGAATAGCGGGGGGACCATCGAAGAGCAGTTCTTC. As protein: CAWNSGGTIEEQFF. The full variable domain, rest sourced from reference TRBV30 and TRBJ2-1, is SQTIHQWPATLVQPVGSPLSLECTVEGTSNPNLYWYRQAAGRGLQLLFYSVGIGQISSEVPQNLSASRPQDRQFILSSKKLLLSDSGFYLCAWNSGGTIEEQFFGPGTRLTVL.

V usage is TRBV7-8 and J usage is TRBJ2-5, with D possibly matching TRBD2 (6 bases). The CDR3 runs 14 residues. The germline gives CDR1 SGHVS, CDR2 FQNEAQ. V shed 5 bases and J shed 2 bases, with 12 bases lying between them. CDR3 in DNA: TGTGCCAGCAGCCCGACTAGAGTACAAGAGACCCAGTACTTC. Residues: CASSPTRVQETQYF.

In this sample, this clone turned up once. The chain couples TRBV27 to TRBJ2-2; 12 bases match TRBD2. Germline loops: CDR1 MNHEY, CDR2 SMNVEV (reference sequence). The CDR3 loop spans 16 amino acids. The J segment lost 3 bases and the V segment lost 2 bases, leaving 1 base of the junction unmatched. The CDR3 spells CASSLRLAGDTGELFF. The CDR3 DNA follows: TGTGCCAGCAGTTTAAGACTAGCGGGAGACACCGGGGAGCTGTTTTTT.

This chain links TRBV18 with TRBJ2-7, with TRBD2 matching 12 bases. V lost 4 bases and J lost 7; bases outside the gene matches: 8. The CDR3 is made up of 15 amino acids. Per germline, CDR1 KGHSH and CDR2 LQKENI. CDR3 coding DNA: TGTGCCAGCTCACTCCTCGGACTAGCGGGAAGGGAGCAGTACTTC. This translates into CASSLLGLAGREQYF.

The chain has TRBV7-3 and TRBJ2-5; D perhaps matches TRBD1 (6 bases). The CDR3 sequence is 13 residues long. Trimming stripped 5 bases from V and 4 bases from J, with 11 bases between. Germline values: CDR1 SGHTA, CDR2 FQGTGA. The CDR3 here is CASSAGVLETQYF. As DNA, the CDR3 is TGTGCCAGCAGCGCAGGGGTTCTAGAGACCCAGTACTTC.

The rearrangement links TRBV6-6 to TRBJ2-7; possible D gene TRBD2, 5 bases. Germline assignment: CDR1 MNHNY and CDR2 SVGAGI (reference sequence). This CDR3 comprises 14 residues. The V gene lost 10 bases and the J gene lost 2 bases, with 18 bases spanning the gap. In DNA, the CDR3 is TGTGCCACCGCGGGTGGAGCCATAACCTACGAGCAGTACTTC. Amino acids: CATAGGAITYEQYF.

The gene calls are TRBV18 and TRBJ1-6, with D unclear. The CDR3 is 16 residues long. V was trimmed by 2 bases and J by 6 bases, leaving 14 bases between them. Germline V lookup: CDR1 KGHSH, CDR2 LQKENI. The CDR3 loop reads CASSPSGIRFNSPLHF. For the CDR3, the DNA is TGTGCCAGCTCACCATCCGGGATCCGATTTAATTCACCCCTCCACTTT.